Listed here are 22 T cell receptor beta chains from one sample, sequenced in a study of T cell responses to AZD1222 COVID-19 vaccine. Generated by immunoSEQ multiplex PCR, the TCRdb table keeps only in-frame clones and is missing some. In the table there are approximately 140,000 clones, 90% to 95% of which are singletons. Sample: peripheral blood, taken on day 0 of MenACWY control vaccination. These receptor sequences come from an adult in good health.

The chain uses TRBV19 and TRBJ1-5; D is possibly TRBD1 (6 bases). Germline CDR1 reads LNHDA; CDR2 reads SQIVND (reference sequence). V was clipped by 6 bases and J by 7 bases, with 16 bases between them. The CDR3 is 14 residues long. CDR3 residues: CASSLLGGSQPQHF. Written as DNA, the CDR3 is TGTGCCAGTAGCCTATTAGGGGGGAGCCAGCCCCAGCATTTT.

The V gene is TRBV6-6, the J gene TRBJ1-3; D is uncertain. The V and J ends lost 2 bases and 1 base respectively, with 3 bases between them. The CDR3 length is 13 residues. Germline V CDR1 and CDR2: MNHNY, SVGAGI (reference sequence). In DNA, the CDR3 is TGTGCCAGCAGTTACCCTTCTGGAAACACCATATATTTT. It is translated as CASSYPSGNTIYF.

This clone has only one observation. In nucleotides, the CDR3 is TGTGCCAGCAGACCTAGCGGCACCGGGGAGCTGTTTTTT. It is translated as CASRPSGTGELFF. The rearrangement joins TRBV6-2 or TRBV6-3 to TRBJ2-2; 7 bases match TRBD2. With V trimmed by 6 bases and J by 4 bases, 2 bases remained unmatched. This CDR3 comprises 13 residues. CDR1 and CDR2 (germline): MNHEY, SVGEGT.

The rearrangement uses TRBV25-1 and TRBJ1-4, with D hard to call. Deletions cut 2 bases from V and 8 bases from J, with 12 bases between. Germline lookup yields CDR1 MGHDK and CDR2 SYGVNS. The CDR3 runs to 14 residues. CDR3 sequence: CASSENTWREKLFF. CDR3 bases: TGTGCCAGCAGTGAAAACACATGGAGGGAAAAACTGTTTTTT.

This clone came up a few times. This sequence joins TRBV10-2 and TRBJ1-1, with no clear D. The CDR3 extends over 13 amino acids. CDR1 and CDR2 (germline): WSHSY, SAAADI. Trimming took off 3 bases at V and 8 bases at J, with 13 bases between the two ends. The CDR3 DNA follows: TGCGCCAGCAGTGATAGGGCAGCCAGCGAAGCTTTCTTT. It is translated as CASSDRAASEAFF.

The CDR3 here is CASTVPGQPRGYTF. In nucleotides, the CDR3 is TGTGCCAGCACCGTACCGGGACAGCCCCGTGGCTACACCTTC. The chain couples TRBV28 to TRBJ1-2; 7 bases agree with TRBD1. The CDR3 covers 14 residues. The V and J ends lost 7 bases and 7 bases, in that order; junction bases with no gene match: 12. The germline CDR1 and CDR2 sequences are MDHEN and SYDVKM.

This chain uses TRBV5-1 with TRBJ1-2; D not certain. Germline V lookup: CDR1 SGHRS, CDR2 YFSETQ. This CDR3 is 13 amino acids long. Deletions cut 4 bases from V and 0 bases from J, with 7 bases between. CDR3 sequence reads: CASSITANYGYTF. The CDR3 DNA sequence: TGCGCCAGCAGCATAACAGCTAACTATGGCTACACCTTC.

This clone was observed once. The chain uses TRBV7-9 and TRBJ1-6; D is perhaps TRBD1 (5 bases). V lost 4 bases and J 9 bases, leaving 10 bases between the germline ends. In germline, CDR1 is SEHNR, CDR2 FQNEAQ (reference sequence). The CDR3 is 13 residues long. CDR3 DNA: TGTGCCAGCAGCTCCAGGGCGGGTTCACCCCTCCACTTT. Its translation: CASSSRAGSPLHF.

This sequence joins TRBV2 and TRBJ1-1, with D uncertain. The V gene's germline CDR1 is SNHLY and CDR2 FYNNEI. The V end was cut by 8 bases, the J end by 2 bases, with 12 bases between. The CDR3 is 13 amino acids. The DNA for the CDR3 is TGTGCCAGCGAGTTCAGCCTAAACACTGAAGCTTTCTTT. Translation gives CASEFSLNTEAFF.

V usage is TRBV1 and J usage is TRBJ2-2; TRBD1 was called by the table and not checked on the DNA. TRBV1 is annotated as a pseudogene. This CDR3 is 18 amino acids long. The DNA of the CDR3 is TGCACCAGCAGCCAGAAGGACAGGGGGCTAGGTATCACCGGGGAGCTGTTTTTT. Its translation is CTSSQKDRGLGITGELFF.

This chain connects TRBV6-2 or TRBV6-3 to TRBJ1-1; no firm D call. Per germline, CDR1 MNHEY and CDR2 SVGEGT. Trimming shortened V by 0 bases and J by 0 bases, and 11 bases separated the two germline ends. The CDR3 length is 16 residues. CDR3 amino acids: CASSYSQDTMNTEAFF. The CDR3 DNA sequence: TGTGCCAGCAGTTACTCCCAGGATACCATGAACACTGAAGCTTTCTTT.

CDR3 region: CASSPRLLNTDTQYF. The CDR3 coding sequence is TGTGCCAGCTCACCGAGGCTCCTCAACACAGATACGCAGTATTTT. The chain is built from TRBV18 and TRBJ2-3; D is ambiguous. Germline CDR1 reads KGHSH; CDR2 reads LQKENI. Trimming took off 3 bases at V and 2 bases at J, with 12 bases between the two ends. This CDR3 comprises 15 residues.

Here the CDR3 reads CASSPPRGLNEKLFF. In nucleotides, the CDR3 is TGTGCCAGCAGCCCCCCCAGGGGCCTTAATGAAAAACTGTTTTTT. The chain couples TRBV7-3 to TRBJ1-4; perhaps TRBD1 as D (6 bases). Germline assignment: CDR1 SGHTA and CDR2 FQGTGA. The CDR3 has 15 residues. V shed 5 bases and J shed 4 bases, with 14 bases lying between them.

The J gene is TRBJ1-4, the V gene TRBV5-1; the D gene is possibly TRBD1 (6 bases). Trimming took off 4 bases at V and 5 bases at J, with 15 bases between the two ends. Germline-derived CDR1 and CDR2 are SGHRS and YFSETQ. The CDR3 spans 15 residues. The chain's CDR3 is CASSPGGQQNEKLFF. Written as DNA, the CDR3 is TGCGCCAGCAGCCCTGGAGGACAGCAGAATGAAAAACTGTTTTTT.

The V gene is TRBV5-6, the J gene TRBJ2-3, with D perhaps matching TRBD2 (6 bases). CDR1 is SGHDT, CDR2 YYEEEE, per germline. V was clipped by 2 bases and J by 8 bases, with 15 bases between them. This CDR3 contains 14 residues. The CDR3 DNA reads TGTGCCAGCAGCTTTTCCGCCTCCGGGGGTACGCAGTATTTT. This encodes CASSFSASGGTQYF.

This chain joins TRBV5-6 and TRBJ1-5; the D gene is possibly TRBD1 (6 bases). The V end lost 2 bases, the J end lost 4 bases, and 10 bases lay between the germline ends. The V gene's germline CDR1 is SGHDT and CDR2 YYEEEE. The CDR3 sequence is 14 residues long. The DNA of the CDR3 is TGTGCCAGCAGCTTCCACAGGGTAAATCAGCCCCAGCATTTT. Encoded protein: CASSFHRVNQPQHF.

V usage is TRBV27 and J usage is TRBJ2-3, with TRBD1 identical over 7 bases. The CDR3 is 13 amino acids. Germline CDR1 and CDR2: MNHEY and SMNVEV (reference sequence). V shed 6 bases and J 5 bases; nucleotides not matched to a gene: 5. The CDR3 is CASRGDSQDTQYF. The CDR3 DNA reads TGTGCCAGCAGGGGGGACAGCCAAGATACGCAGTATTTT.

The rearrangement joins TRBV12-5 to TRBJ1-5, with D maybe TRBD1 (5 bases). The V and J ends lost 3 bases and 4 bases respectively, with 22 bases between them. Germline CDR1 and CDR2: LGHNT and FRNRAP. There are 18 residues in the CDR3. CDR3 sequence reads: CASGFSPLTDKGNQPQHF. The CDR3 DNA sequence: TGTGCTAGTGGTTTTTCCCCTTTGACAGACAAGGGTAATCAGCCCCAGCATTTT.

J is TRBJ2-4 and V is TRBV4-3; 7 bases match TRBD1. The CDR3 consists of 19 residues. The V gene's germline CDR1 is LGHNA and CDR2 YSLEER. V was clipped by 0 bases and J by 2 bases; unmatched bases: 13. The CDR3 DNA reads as TGCGCCAGCAGCCAAGATTGGGTGGGCGGACAGGCGTCCAAAAACATTCAGTACTTC. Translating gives CASSQDWVGGQASKNIQYF.

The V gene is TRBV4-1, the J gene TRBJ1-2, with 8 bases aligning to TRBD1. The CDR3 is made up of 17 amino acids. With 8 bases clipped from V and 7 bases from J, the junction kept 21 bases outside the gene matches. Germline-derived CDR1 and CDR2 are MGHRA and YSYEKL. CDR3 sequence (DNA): TGCGCCAGCTCCCAGCCCGGACAGGGAACCTCCTTGGGTGGCTACACCTTC. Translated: CASSQPGQGTSLGGYTF.

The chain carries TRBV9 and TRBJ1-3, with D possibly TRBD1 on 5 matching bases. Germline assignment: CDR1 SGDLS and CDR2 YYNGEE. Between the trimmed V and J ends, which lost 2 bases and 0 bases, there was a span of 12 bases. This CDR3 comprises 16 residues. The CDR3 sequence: CASSVAGTSSGNTIYF. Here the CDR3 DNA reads TGTGCCAGCAGCGTGGCAGGGACGAGCTCTGGAAACACCATATATTTT.

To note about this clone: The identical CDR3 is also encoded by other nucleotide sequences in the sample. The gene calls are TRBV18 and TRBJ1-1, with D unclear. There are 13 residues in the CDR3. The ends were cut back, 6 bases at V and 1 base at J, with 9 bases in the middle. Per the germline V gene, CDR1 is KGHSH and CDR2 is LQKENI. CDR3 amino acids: CASSRDSNTEAFF. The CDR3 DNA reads TGTGCCAGCTCGAGAGATTCGAACACTGAAGCTTTCTTT.